This TCR beta chain is from a study of early T cells in non-severe SARS-CoV-2 infection. Trimming shortened V by 5 bases and J by 4 bases, and 6 bases separated the two germline ends. From germline, CDR1 is SGHTA and CDR2 FQGTGA. The CDR3 consists of 12 residues. The TCR library protocol attached unique molecular identifiers to the individual cDNA molecules. TCRdb reprocessed the 5' RACE reads with MiXCR, giving one entry per CDR3 protein. The repertoire holds about 80,000 distinct CDR3 sequences, over 10% seen once, with approximately 2.4% in the top ten. Specimen: whole blood. This chain joins TRBV7-3 and TRBJ2-1, with D hard to call. The TCR originated in an adult who was a healthcare worker with PCR-confirmed SARS-CoV-2 infection or an uninfected control (not recorded which). CDR3 sequence (DNA): TGTGCCAGCAGCCGCACGTACAATGAGCAGTTCTTC. This gives the protein CASSRTYNEQFF.